Reported below is one TCR beta chain. The clone's antigen remains unknown. No qualities accompany the bases; no much larger clone lies one base away. The sample originates from a study of cytomegalovirus exposure and HLA in healthy donors (TCRdb year 2017). General notes on the study: According to an earlier analysis of around 600 of the donors, about 179 million T cells yielded roughly 110 million unique TCR beta sequences and roughly 280 Gb of sequence data. About 280 gigabases of sequencing data and approximately 91 million unique TCR sequences made up an early release that covered fewer than 650 HLA-typed donors. The genetic ancestry cluster associated with self-reported Caucasian donors included about 81% of the approximately 410 genotyped donors. The aim of the study was to test whether cataloging public T cell receptors could identify signatures of past pathogen exposure. Using immunosequencing, the study profiled T cell repertoires from 666 subjects and related those repertoires to cytomegalovirus serostatus. In addition to the first cohort of 650 to 800 subjects, a separate validation cohort of approximately 130 different subjects was used. To predict cytomegalovirus infection status, the study brought together high-throughput TCR immunosequencing, statistical association of individual TCRs with disease status, and machine learning. In a later analysis, previously published TCR beta repertoires from about 640 donors were re-analyzed and high-resolution HLA genotyping was added so that TCR occurrence patterns could be studied. The later analysis used no new phenotypic data to find candidate immune exposures, relying instead on TCR beta sequences and their occurrence across donors. An earlier analysis of roughly 580 of the donors used high-throughput TCR beta sequencing to judge whether each TCR beta V gene segment behaved as functional or pseudogenic. Alongside the repertoire data, information on donor age, sex, ethnicity and CMV serostatus was compiled. In a later genetic analysis, genome-wide SNP genotypes for about three fifths of the 666 donors were used, and that subset was treated as a discovery cohort. All discovery cohort repertoires had been generated on a single sequencing platform. Class I and class II HLA loci were covered by the typing at four-digit resolution. Typing coverage varied by locus: roughly 629-640 donors for A, B, C, DRB1 and DQB1; 522 for DQA1; about 590 for DPA1; 450 to 480 for DPB1. Four to six DR-DQ haplotypes were handled as single units for association and clustering, since linkage in the cohort was strong. Among almost 400 genotyped donors of the cohort, an average of around 240,000 unique TCR beta nucleotide sequences were sequenced per donor, roughly a sixth of them non-productive.

V sheds 5 bases and J sheds 0 bases, leaving 8 bases between their ends. From cysteine to phenylalanine, the CDR3 is 14 amino acids long. CDR3 DNA is the only sequence kept; it has 42 bases, read in frame from the first base. CDR1 and CDR2 were assigned from the germline V gene as MNHEY and SVGAGI. Libraries were prepared through the immunoSEQ multiplex PCR assay. For the multiplex PCR, a mixture combining 60 forward primers for TCR Vbeta segments and 13 reverse primers for TCR Jbeta segments was used. The CDR3 region of rearranged TCR beta genes was amplified from genomic DNA by a multiplex PCR assay. The Illumina HiSeq System was used to sequence the amplified TCR beta libraries as 87-base-pair reads. Processing in the source paper ran as follows. A later analysis tallied around 87 million unique TCR beta chains across the 666 repertoires, and approximately 12 million of those chains were shared by two or more donors. A nearest-neighbor algorithm error-corrected the raw reads and collapsed the reads into unique sequences, merging closely related sequences to remove PCR and sequencing errors. To assign V, D and J gene segments, CDR3 sequences were aligned to IMGT reference sequences. Each retained sequence needed at least a six-nucleotide match to both a V gene segment and a J gene segment. A rearrangement counted as productive if the CDR3 had no stop codons and remained in frame with V and J, and every other rearrangement counted as non-productive. CDR3 was defined by IMGT convention, running from the second conserved V-encoded cysteine to the conserved J-encoded phenylalanine. Sequences without an unambiguous match to a single V gene segment were excluded from the earlier analysis of approximately 560 of the donors. An earlier analysis of approximately 590 of the donors classified V segments as functional when productive rearrangements were above 56.7% and as segregating when the standard deviation between donors was above 5%. A statistical classification framework was built for diagnosing cytomegalovirus status from the catalog of TCR beta chain sequences. In a later analysis, V and J genes were assigned by comparing TCR nucleotide sequences against IMGT/GENE-DB human TR gene sequences. The TCRdist pipeline was used in a later analysis to assign CDR3 sequences and most-parsimonious VDJ recombination scenarios. A later analysis defined each TCR beta chain by its CDR3 amino acid sequence plus V-gene family, and excluded reads lacking a unique V-gene family. As a way to deal with suspected cross-contamination and a sequencing artifact, a later analysis dropped roughly 600 nucleotide sequences that were highly shared and had low generation probability. In a later analysis, a clonal expansion index for each public chain was calculated from normalized within-repertoire ranks of inferred template counts. A later analysis computed generation probabilities with a VDJ recombination model fitted to out-of-frame rearrangements, and checked the results against IGoR. A later analysis scored TCR-TCR, TCR-HLA and TCR-CMV co-occurrence with hypergeometric tests, applying a repertoire-size bias correction to TCR pairs. A later analysis estimated false discovery rates by permuting HLA or CMV assignments 20 times. In a later analysis, co-occurring TCRs were grouped using DBSCAN, and TCRdist sequence similarity was added for clustering within HLA-allele-positive subsets. Repertoires with fewer than 30,000 or more than 120,000 public chains were left out of co-occurrence clustering, as were about 5 repertoires with anomalous nucleotide sharing. In TCRdb, the immuneACCESS table is reduced to in-frame sequences with V and J assigned. These tables do not hold every clone; where another copy was compared, an unresolved V gene accounts for under half, and the others remain unexplained. V, J and clone size reflect that table, while D and trimming were determined from the DNA. The sample table shows about 120,000 clones, and over 8.5% are seen once. Less than 6.5% of the sample is taken by the ten largest.

In total, 630 or so healthy bone marrow donors made up the cohort. At the time of sampling, all cohort members were nominally healthy, though unrecorded immune exposures were likely present. The donor tested CMV seropositive and was one of the 289 seropositive cohort members. A peripheral blood sample was provided by each donor, and peripheral blood mononuclear cells were used for TCR beta sequencing. The Qiagen DNeasy Blood Extraction Kit was used to extract genomic DNA from the blood cell samples. Broader findings and caveats from the paper: Compared with the roughly 710-donor mean, donors in an Asian-associated ancestry cluster had fewer N-insertions in productive TCRs, according to a later genetic analysis. The authors suggested that the approach could potentially be extended to other disease states and immunological phenotypes. Presence/absence analyses assumed roughly uniform sequencing depth across donors, an assumption that may not hold. Because HLA typing was unavailable for some donors at each locus, only the typed subset was used in association tests. Correlated functional status among segregating V segments might reflect linkage disequilibrium, but an unknown experimental factor could not be ruled out. A later analysis found that TCR association rates varied across HLA loci, with DRB1 alleles showing the most associated TCRs and HLA-C alleles the fewest. A later genetic analysis associated a missense DCLRE1C variant with V-gene and J-gene trimming of TCR beta chains, and an independent cohort replicated the association. Compared with equally common non-associated chains, HLA-associated TCR beta chains in a later analysis were more clonally expanded and had lower generation probabilities. Specific HLA alleles were associated with 15,000 to 20,000 TCR beta sequences at a false discovery rate of 0.05 in a later analysis. Some IMGT-functional V segments, including TRBV6-2 and TRBV6-3, could not be distinguished by the 87-base-pair reads and were therefore excluded. A further reported finding was that TCR beta sequences accurately predicted the HLA-A and HLA-B alleles for most subjects in the first cohort. CMV serostatus was the only immune exposure information available for the cohort. A cluster of highly shared sequence variants was judged likely to be a technical artifact of the sequencing pipeline. In vitro tests confirmed that a few of the cytomegalovirus-associated TCR beta chains recognize cytomegalovirus antigens. The cohort was sequenced for TCR beta chains only, and without alpha or paired-chain data the features that could be detected were limited. Most CMV-associated TCR beta chains appeared to be HLA-restricted in a later analysis, and the HLA associations seemed to be driven largely by CMV exposure. The earlier analysis of approximately 560 of the donors excluded over 15 rarely observed V segments, including chromosome 9 orphons, because counts were too low. Broadly in line with IMGT annotations, most TCR beta V segments showed up in productive rearrangements about 90% or about 30% of the time in an earlier analysis of roughly 590 of the donors. Most TCR sequences were seen in very few donors, while some public TCRs were found in many individuals. Several of the top co-occurrence clusters appeared to be linked to parvovirus B19, influenza, CMV and Epstein-Barr virus, according to a later analysis. The study listed around 160 TCR beta chains as associated with cytomegalovirus. When HLA alleles, especially DR and DQ, strongly co-occurred, attributing TCR associations to individual alleles was difficult. Cytomegalovirus status was reported to be diagnosed by the classifier with high specificity and sensitivity in both the original and validation cohorts.

The chain links TRBV6-5 with TRBJ1-5; no D gene call is confident. The clonotype was recovered from a woman between 40 and 50 years old in good health and CMV-seropositive. Sequencing was done on a sample of PBMCs. The sequenced DNA is TGTGCCAGCAGTCCCCTGAGTAGCAATCAGCCCCAGCATTTT. Its protein product is CASSPLSSNQPQHF.